These 4 T cell receptor beta chains were all obtained from the same sample, sequenced in a study of T cell responses to AZD1222 COVID-19 vaccine. The protocol was immunoSEQ multiplex PCR, while the TCRdb copy is restricted to in-frame clones and leaves out a portion. The top ten hold 3.3% of the sample, which has some 150,000 clones, more than 85% seen once. Here the sequenced sample was peripheral blood, taken 28 days after the second AZD1222 dose. All receptors come from an adult who received the AZD1222 COVID-19 vaccine.

The rearrangement links TRBV10-1 to TRBJ2-5; the D gene is possibly TRBD2 (6 bases). Germline values: CDR1 WNHNN, CDR2 SYGVQD (reference sequence). V was clipped by 4 bases and J by 7 bases, with 13 bases between them. This CDR3 is 13 amino acids long. CDR3 in DNA: TGCGCCAGCAGTGCTGGGACTGGGTCGACCCAGTACTTC. Protein: CASSAGTGSTQYF.

This sequence joins TRBV7-8 and TRBJ1-5; no clear D gene. Germline lookup yields CDR1 SGHVS and CDR2 FQNEAQ. V was shortened by 4 bases and J by 1 base, with 8 bases between the two germline ends. This CDR3 is built from 14 residues. CDR3 sequence (DNA): TGTGCCAGCAGCTCGGCGTGGAGCAATCAGCCCCAGCATTTT. This codes for CASSSAWSNQPQHF.

This chain uses TRBV14 with TRBJ2-3, with TRBD2 as a possible D gene (6 bases). Trimming took 2 bases from V and 4 from J, leaving 13 bases between them. The length of the CDR3 is 15 residues. The germline CDR1 and CDR2 sequences are SGHDN and FVKESK. CDR3 residues: CASSQRRDWPDTQYF. Written as DNA, the CDR3 is TGTGCCAGCAGCCAACGCCGGGACTGGCCAGATACGCAGTATTTT. Supplemented by reference TRBV14 and TRBJ2-3, the full variable domain reads EAGVTQFPSHSVIEKGQTVTLRCDPISGHDNLYWYRRVMGKEIKFLLHFVKESKQDESGMPNNRFLAERTGGTYSTLKVQPAELEDSGVYFCASSQRRDWPDTQYFGPGTRLTVL.

This clone was counted a single time. The J gene is TRBJ1-1, the V gene TRBV3-1 (or the pseudogene TRBV3-2); 8 positions agree with TRBD1. The length of the CDR3 is 15 residues. Germline CDR1 reads LGHDT; CDR2 reads YNNKEL (reference sequence). Trimming removed 4 bases from V and 2 bases from J; junction bases left unmatched: 6. The CDR3 reads CASSPYRGGNTEAFF. CDR3 sequence (DNA): TGTGCCAGCAGCCCGTACAGGGGGGGTAACACTGAAGCTTTCTTT.